These 11 T cell receptor beta chains share one sample of origin, sequenced in a study of T cell clonotyping in hematopoietic cell transplantation. TCRdb's copy holds only in-frame clones and misses some; the assay was immunoSEQ multiplex PCR. The data hold over 5,000 clones, with roughly 70% observed a single time. Specimen: PBMCs, collected 180 days after allogeneic stem cell transplant. These receptors all stem from a male patient aged 45-60 years who had an allogeneic stem cell transplant from an unrelated donor, so the T cells may come from the graft donor. Some clones in this sample may be carry-over from other donors' samples.

The V and J genes are TRBV2 and TRBJ1-5; no definite D call. V lost 8 bases to trimming and J lost 6 bases, with 11 bases between them. The CDR3 covers 12 residues. CDR1 and CDR2 from the germline V gene are SNHLY and FYNNEI. The chain's CDR3 is CASSRLTQPQHF. The CDR3, as DNA: TGTGCCAGCTCGCGCCTTACTCAGCCCCAGCATTTT.

This clone has just a few counts. V usage is TRBV7-2 and J usage is TRBJ2-7; no clear D gene. The germline gives CDR1 SGHTA, CDR2 FQGNSA. The V end was cut by 3 bases, the J end by 2 bases, with 8 bases between. The CDR3 is 13 amino acids. The CDR3 loop is CASSFQSTYEQYF. The CDR3 DNA is TGTGCCAGCAGCTTCCAAAGTACCTACGAGCAGTACTTC.

The chain joins TRBV11-3 to TRBJ2-7; TRBD2 aligns across 8 bases. There are 15 residues in the CDR3. The J segment lost 7 bases and the V segment lost 0 bases, leaving 8 bases of the junction unmatched. The germline V gene encodes CDR1 SGHNT and CDR2 YENEEA. The CDR3: CASSLDTAGEGEQYF. In DNA, the CDR3 is TGTGCCAGCAGCTTAGATACAGCGGGAGAGGGTGAGCAGTACTTC.

This clone has only a few counts. The chain uses TRBV28 and TRBJ1-2; 8 nucleotides align to TRBD1. The germline V gene encodes CDR1 MDHEN and CDR2 SYDVKM. This CDR3 has 14 residues. V shed 5 bases and J 4 bases; nucleotides not matched to a gene: 6. CDR3 sequence reads: CASSAQQGVYGYTF. In DNA form, the CDR3 reads TGTGCCAGCAGTGCCCAACAGGGGGTCTATGGCTACACCTTC.

The chain uses TRBV2 and TRBJ1-4; 7 bases map to TRBD1. Germline CDR1 is SNHLY and CDR2 is FYNNEI. The CDR3 spans 13 residues. Trimming took 4 bases from V and 7 from J; bases not matched to a gene: 3. For the CDR3, the DNA is TGTGCCAGCAGTGGACAGGGAGGTGAAAAACTGTTTTTT. Protein product: CASSGQGGEKLFF.

This chain uses TRBV5-1 with TRBJ2-1, with 8 bases aligning to TRBD2. The CDR3 has 15 amino acids. Unmatched junction bases numbered 5, after V lost 4 bases and J lost 2 bases. CDR1 SGHRS and CDR2 YFSETQ come from the germline V gene. CDR3 in DNA: TGCGCCAGCAGCCTTAGCGGGACGGCCTACAATGAGCAGTTCTTC. This sequence encodes CASSLSGTAYNEQFF. The complete variable domain, with remaining parts taken from reference TRBV5-1 and TRBJ2-1, reads KAGVTQTPRYLIKTRGQQVTLSCSPISGHRSVSWYQQTPGQGLQFLFEYFSETQRNKGNFPGRFSGRQFSNSRSEMNVSTLELGDSALYLCASSLSGTAYNEQFFGPGTRLTVL.

V usage is TRBV5-4 and J usage is TRBJ1-1, with D unclear. V lost 0 bases and J 3 bases, leaving 9 bases between the germline ends. The CDR3 length is 14 residues. Germline CDR1 and CDR2: SGHNT and YYREEE (reference sequence). CDR3 sequence (DNA): TGTGCCAGCAGCTTGGGGGTTTCGGACACTGAAGCTTTCTTT. Residues: CASSLGVSDTEAFF.

The chain joins TRBV5-1 to TRBJ2-5; D is ambiguous. The V gene's germline CDR1 is SGHRS and CDR2 YFSETQ. CDR3 length: 13 residues. Deletions cut 7 bases from V and 5 bases from J, with 15 bases between. The CDR3 bases are TGCGCCAGCTCACGACGGGCGTCGGAGACCCAGTACTTC. Translation gives CASSRRASETQYF.

V is TRBV30 and J is TRBJ1-4; D is uncertain. The CDR3 is 13 residues long. Per the germline V gene, CDR1 is GTSNPN and CDR2 is SVGIG (reference sequence). The V and J ends lost 5 bases and 9 bases respectively, with 16 bases between them. Here the CDR3 reads CAWQHLGRQKLFF. CDR3 sequence (DNA): TGTGCCTGGCAACATCTAGGTCGCCAAAAACTGTTTTTT.

This clone was seen a handful of times. The rearrangement links TRBV27 to TRBJ2-7; 7 nucleotides line up with TRBD1. The CDR3 is 14 amino acids. The junction had 7 bases not matched to a gene; V was cut back by 4 bases and J by 4 bases. Germline V lookup: CDR1 MNHEY, CDR2 SMNVEV (reference sequence). The CDR3, as DNA: TGTGCCAGCAGTTCGACAGGGAATCCGTACGAGCAGTACTTC. The encoded protein is CASSSTGNPYEQYF.

The chain carries TRBV6-6 and TRBJ2-7, with 11 positions matching TRBD2. This CDR3 has 16 residues. CDR1 and CDR2 (germline): MNHNY, SVGAGI (reference sequence). After removal of 8 bases from V and 2 bases from J, the junction contained 11 bases not matched to a gene. The chain's CDR3 is CASGAPSGRSTYEQYF. CDR3 bases: TGTGCCAGCGGGGCTCCTAGCGGGAGGTCAACCTACGAGCAGTACTTC.